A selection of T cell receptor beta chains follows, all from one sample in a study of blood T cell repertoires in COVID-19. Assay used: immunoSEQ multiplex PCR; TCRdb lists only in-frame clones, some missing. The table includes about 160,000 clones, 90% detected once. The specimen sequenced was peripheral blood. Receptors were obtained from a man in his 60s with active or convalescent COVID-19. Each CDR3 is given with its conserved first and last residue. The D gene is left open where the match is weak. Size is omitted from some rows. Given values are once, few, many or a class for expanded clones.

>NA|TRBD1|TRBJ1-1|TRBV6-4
TGTGCCAGCAGGGGACAGCCGAACACTGAAGCTTTCTTT
CASRGQPNTEAFF
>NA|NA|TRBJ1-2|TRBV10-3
TGTGCCATCACCGAGGGGGGGTTCAACTATGGCTACACCTTC
CAITEGGFNYGYTF
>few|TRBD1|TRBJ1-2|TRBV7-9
TGTGCCAGCAGCTTAGCGCGACAGGGGCGCTGCACCTTC
CASSLARQGRCTF
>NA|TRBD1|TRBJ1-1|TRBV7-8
TGTGCCAGCACACTGGGGACAGGGGCTGAAGCTTTCTTT
CASTLGTGAEAFF
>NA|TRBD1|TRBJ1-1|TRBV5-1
TGCGCCAGCAGCCCGGACAGGTTAAACACTGAAGCTTTCTTT
CASSPDRLNTEAFF
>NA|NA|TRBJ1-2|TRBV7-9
TGTGCCAGCAGCTTAACCCCGGGACACGGGTTAACCTTC
CASSLTPGHGLTF
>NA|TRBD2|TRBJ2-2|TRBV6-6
TGTGCCAGCAGTGATAGCGGGATTGGCACCGGGGAGCTGTTTTTT
CASSDSGIGTGELFF
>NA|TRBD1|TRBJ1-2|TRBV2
TGTGCCAGCAGGACAGGGGGGAACTATGGCTACACCTTC
CASRTGGNYGYTF
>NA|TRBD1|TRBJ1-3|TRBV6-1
TGTGCCAGCAGTGCAAACAGGGGGCGATCTGGAAACACCATATATTTT
CASSANRGRSGNTIYF
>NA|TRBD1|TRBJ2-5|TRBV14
TGTGCCAGCAGCCAACGACAGGGTCAGGAGACCCAGTACTTC
CASSQRQGQETQYF
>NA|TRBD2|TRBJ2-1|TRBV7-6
TGTGCCAGCAGCCTCGCAGGGACTAGCGGGGGGGCTTACAATGAGCAGTTCTTC
CASSLAGTSGGAYNEQFF
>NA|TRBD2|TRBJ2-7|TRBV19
TGTGCCAGTAGTTCGGGGGGGGCCTACGAGCAGTACTTC
CASSSGGAYEQYF
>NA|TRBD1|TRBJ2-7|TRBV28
TGTGCCAGCAGAATAGGGACAGTACCCTCCTACGAGCAGTACTTC
CASRIGTVPSYEQYF
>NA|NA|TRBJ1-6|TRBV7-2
TGTGCCAGCAGCTTATCTCCCCCCGCGCGTGGGGGCCCCGATTCACCCCTCCACTTT
CASSLSPPARGGPDSPLHF
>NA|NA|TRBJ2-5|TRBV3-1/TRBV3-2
TGTGCCAGCAGCCAAGATTGGGGGACAAAATCCAGGACCCAGTACTTC
CASSQDWGTKSRTQYF
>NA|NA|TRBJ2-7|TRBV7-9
TGTGCCAGCACCAAAACCGGGACAACTAACTCCTACGAGCAGTACTTC
CASTKTGTTNSYEQYF
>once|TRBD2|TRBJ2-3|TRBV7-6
TGTGCCAGTCCGAGGGGGAATCGACTAGCGGGGGGACCCTGCACAGATACGCAGTATTTT
CASPRGNRLAGGPCTDTQYF
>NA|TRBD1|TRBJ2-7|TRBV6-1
TGTGCCAGCAGTGATGGGACAGGGGGCTCCTACGAGCAGTACTTC
CASSDGTGGSYEQYF
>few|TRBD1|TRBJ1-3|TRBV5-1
TGCGCCAGCAGCCCAGGGACAGGGGGAAACACCATATATTTT
CASSPGTGGNTIYF
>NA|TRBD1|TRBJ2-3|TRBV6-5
TGTGCCAGCAGCCAGGGGGCGCGCACAGATACGCAGTATTTT
CASSQGARTDTQYF
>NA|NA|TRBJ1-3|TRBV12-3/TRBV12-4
TGTGCCAGCGAGAGCTCTGGAAACACCATATATTTT
CASESSGNTIYF
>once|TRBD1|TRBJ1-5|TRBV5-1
TGCGCCAGCAGCGCGGGACAGGAAAATCAGCCCCAGCATTTT
CASSAGQENQPQHF
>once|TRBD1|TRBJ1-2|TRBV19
TGTGCCAGTACAAATGACAGGGTTGGAGACTATGGCTACACCTTC
CASTNDRVGDYGYTF
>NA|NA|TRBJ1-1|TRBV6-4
TGTGCCAGCAGTGAACAGGTGAACACTGAAGCTTTCTTT
CASSEQVNTEAFF
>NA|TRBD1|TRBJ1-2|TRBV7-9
TGTGCCAGCAGCCCTCAGGGACAGGGGGGTATGGGCTACACCTTC
CASSPQGQGGMGYTF
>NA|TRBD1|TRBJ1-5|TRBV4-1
TGCGCCAGCAGCCCCCGGGACAGGGGTAGCAATCAGCCCCAGCATTTT
CASSPRDRGSNQPQHF
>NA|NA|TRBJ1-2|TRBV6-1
TGTGCCAGCAGTGGAGAATATGGCTACACCTTC
CASSGEYGYTF
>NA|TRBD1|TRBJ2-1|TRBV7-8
TGTGCCAGCAGCCCCCCGGACAGGGATTGGAATGAGCAGTTCTTC
CASSPPDRDWNEQFF
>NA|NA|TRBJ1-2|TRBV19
TGTGCCAGTATTAGGGGGACAAATTATAACTATGGCTACACCTTC
CASIRGTNYNYGYTF
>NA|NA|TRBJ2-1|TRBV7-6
TGTGCCAGCAGCTTAGCGAGTGGCGCTAGCTCCTACAATGAGCAGTTCTTC
CASSLASGASSYNEQFF
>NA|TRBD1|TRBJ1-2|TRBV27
TGTGCCAGCAGCACACAGGGGAGCTATGGCTACACCTTC
CASSTQGSYGYTF
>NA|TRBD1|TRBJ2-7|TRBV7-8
TGTGCCAGCAGCTTAGGGGAGAACAGGGGAGCGTACGAGCAGTACTTC
CASSLGENRGAYEQYF
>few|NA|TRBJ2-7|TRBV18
TGTGCCAGCTTCGGGGGACGGGACGACGAGCAGTACTTC
CASFGGRDDEQYF
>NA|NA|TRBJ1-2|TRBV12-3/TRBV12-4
TGTGCCAGCCGAAAGTGGTTCGGGGGCTACACCTTC
CASRKWFGGYTF
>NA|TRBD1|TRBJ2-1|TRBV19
TGTGCCAGTAGTATTTATGCAGGGGGCGGGTACAATGAGCAGTTCTTC
CASSIYAGGGYNEQFF
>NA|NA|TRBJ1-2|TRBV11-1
TGTGCCAGCAGCTTCGTCAGCGGTGGCTACACCTTC
CASSFVSGGYTF
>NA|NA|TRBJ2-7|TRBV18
TGTGCCAGCTCACCACCTCACAGGGTCAACGAGCAGTACTTC
CASSPPHRVNEQYF
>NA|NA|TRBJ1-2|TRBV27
TGTGCCAGCAGTTCGTCCAGGAACTATGGCTACACCTTC
CASSSSRNYGYTF
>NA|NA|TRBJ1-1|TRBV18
TGTGCCAGCTCACGAGGGTCTTTGGTAAACACTGAAGCTTTCTTT
CASSRGSLVNTEAFF
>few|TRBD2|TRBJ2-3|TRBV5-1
TGCGCCAGCAGCTTAGGATTAAAGACTAGCGGGAGGAGGACAGATACGCAGTATTTT
CASSLGLKTSGRRTDTQYF
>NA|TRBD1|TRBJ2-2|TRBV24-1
TGTGCCACCAGTGGGGACAGGGATGGCGGGGAGCTGTTTTTT
CATSGDRDGGELFF
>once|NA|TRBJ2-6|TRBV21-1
TGTGCCAGCAGCAAAGGTGGGCCTTCTGGGGCCAACGTCCTGACTTTC
CASSKGGPSGANVLTF
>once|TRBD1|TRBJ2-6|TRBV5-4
TGTGCCAGCAGCTTGGCGGCAGGGACAGCTGGGGCCAACGTCCTGACTTTC
CASSLAAGTAGANVLTF
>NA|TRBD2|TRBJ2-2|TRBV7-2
TGTGCCAGCAGCTTATTCCGAGTAGCGGGGAGCACGGCCGGGGAGCTGTTTTTT
CASSLFRVAGSTAGELFF
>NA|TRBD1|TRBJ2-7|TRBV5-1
TGCGCCAGCAGCTTGGGACAGGGGATACCGCACGAGCAGTACTTC
CASSLGQGIPHEQYF
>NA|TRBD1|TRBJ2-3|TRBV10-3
TGTGCCATCAGTGAACCGGGACAGGGGCGCACAGATACGCAGTATTTT
CAISEPGQGRTDTQYF
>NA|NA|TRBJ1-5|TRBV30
TGTGCCTGGAGTCCCGCCGACAGGAGCAATCAGCCCCAGCATTTT
CAWSPADRSNQPQHF
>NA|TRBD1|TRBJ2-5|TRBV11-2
TGTGCCAGCAGCTTGGGGACAGTCCAAGAGACCCAGTACTTC
CASSLGTVQETQYF
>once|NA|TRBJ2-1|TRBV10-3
TGTGCCATCAGTGAGTCGGCAGGTGAGCAGTTCTTC
CAISESAGEQFF
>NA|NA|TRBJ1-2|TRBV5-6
TGTGCCAGCGCCCGGGAATATGGCTACACCTTC
CASAREYGYTF
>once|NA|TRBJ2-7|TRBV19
TGTGCCAGTAGTTTAAGCCTAACTACCTACGAGCAGTACTTC
CASSLSLTTYEQYF
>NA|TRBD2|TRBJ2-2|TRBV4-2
TGTGCCAGCAGCCAAGAACTAGCGGGAGGTTCGAACACCGGGGAGCTGTTTTTT
CASSQELAGGSNTGELFF
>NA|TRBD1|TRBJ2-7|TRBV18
TGTGCCAGCTCACCGGGACAGGGGGCCTACGAGCAGTACTTC
CASSPGQGAYEQYF